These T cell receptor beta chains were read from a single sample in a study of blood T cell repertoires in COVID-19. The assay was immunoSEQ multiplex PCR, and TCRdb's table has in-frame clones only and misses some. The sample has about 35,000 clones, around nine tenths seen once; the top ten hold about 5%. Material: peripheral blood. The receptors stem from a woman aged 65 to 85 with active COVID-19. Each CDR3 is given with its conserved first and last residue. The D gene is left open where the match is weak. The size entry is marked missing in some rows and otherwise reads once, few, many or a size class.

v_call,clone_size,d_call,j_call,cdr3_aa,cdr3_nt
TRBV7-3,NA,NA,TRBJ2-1,CASSSGHKMDEQFF,TGTGCCAGCAGCTCGGGACACAAGATGGATGAGCAGTTCTTC
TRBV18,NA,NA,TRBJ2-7,CASSPLGPTYEQYF,TGTGCCAGCTCACCACTGGGGCCAACCTACGAGCAGTACTTC
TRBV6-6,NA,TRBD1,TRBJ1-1,CATRDSSTEAFF,TGTGCCACCAGGGACAGCAGCACTGAAGCTTTCTTT
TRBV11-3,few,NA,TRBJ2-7,CASSPRGSYEQYF,TGTGCCAGCAGCCCAAGGGGAAGCTACGAGCAGTACTTC
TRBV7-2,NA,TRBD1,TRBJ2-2,CASSPMGQGAGELFF,TGTGCCAGCAGCCCGATGGGACAGGGCGCCGGGGAGCTGTTTTTT
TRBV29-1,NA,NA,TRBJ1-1,CSAHMNTEAFF,TGCAGCGCCCACATGAACACTGAAGCTTTCTTT
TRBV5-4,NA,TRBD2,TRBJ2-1,CASSFSGGANEQFF,TGTGCCAGCAGCTTTAGCGGGGGGGCAAATGAGCAGTTCTTC
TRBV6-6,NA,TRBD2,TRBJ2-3,CASSYGSSGGADTQYF,TGTGCCAGCAGTTACGGTTCTAGCGGGGGGGCAGATACGCAGTATTTT
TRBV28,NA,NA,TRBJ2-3,CASSFLGLVWGQSTDTQYF,TGTGCCAGCAGTTTTCTCGGTTTGGTCTGGGGACAAAGCACAGATACGCAGTATTTT
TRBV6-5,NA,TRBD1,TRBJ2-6,CASRTGLAGANVLTF,TGTGCCAGCAGGACAGGGCTCGCTGGGGCCAACGTCCTGACTTTC
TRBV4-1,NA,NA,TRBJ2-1,CASSQEVSFYNEQFF,TGCGCCAGCAGCCAAGAGGTTAGTTTCTACAATGAGCAGTTCTTC
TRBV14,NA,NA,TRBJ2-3,CASSQDRGDTQYF,TGTGCCAGCAGCCAAGATCGGGGTGATACGCAGTATTTT
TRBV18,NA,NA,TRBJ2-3,CASSPLAGVTDTQYF,TGTGCCAGCTCACCATTGGCAGGGGTGACAGATACGCAGTATTTT
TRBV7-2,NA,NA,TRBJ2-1,CASSSLSGLNYNEQFF,TGTGCCAGCAGCTCCCTTTCGGGTCTAAATTACAATGAGCAGTTCTTC
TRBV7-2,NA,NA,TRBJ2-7,CASSPNVGASYEQYF,TGTGCCAGCAGCCCCAATGTGGGGGCCTCCTACGAGCAGTACTTC
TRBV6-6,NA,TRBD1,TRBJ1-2,CAIRGTDYGYTF,TGTGCCATCCGAGGGACAGACTATGGCTACACCTTC
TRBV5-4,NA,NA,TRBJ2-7,CASSQGGGFYEQYF,TGTGCCAGCAGCCAAGGGGGGGGCTTCTACGAGCAGTACTTC
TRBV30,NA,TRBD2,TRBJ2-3,CAWQTSGGATQYF,TGTGCCTGGCAAACTAGCGGGGGAGCTACGCAGTATTTT
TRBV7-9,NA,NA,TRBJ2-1,CASSLASYNEQFF,TGTGCCAGCAGCTTAGCTAGTTACAATGAGCAGTTCTTC
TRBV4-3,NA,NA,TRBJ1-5,CASSQDSTSGQPQHF,TGCGCCAGCAGCCAAGATTCGACTAGCGGTCAGCCCCAGCATTTT
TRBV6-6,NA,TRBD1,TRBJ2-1,CASSLRVTGSNEQFF,TGTGCCAGCAGTTTACGCGTGACAGGGAGCAATGAGCAGTTCTTC
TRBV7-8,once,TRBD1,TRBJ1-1,CASSVVSGQGRTEAFF,TGTGCCAGCAGCGTCGTCTCCGGACAGGGTCGAACTGAAGCTTTCTTT
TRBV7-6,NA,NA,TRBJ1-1,CASGRGLHTEAFF,TGTGCCAGCGGAAGGGGGTTGCACACTGAAGCTTTCTTT
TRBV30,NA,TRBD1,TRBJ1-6,CAWSGTTIDLRTGDSPLHF,TGTGCCTGGAGTGGTACCACGATTGACCTTCGGACAGGGGACTCACCCCTCCACTTT
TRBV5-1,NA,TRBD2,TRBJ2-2,CASSLFIAGGRTGELFF,TGCGCCAGCAGCTTGTTTATAGCGGGGGGCCGTACCGGGGAGCTGTTTTTT
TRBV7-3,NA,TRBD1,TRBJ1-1,CASSSQGDTEAFF,TGTGCCAGCAGCTCGCAGGGGGATACTGAAGCTTTCTTT
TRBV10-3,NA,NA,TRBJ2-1,CAIGPSDEQFF,TGTGCCATCGGGCCCTCTGATGAGCAGTTCTTC
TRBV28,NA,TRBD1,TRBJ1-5,CASSWGQGMGNQPQHF,TGTGCCAGCAGTTGGGGACAGGGTATGGGCAATCAGCCCCAGCATTTT
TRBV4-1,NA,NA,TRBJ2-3,CASSQVRDGADTQYF,TGCGCCAGCAGCCAAGTTCGGGATGGAGCAGATACGCAGTATTTT
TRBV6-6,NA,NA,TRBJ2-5,CASSASWTQYF,TGTGCCAGCAGTGCAAGCTGGACCCAGTACTTC
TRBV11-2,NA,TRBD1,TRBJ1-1,CASSSYRDRVTEAFF,TGTGCCAGCAGCTCATACCGGGACAGGGTCACTGAAGCTTTCTTT
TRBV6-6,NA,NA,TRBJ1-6,CASGAPSYNSPLHF,TGTGCCAGCGGAGCCCCCTCCTATAATTCACCCCTCCACTTT
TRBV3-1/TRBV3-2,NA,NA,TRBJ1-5,CASSQDSRVEQPQHF,TGTGCCAGCAGCCAAGACAGCAGGGTAGAACAGCCCCAGCATTTT
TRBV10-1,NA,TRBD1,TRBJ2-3,CASSERGLQDTQYF,TGCGCCAGCAGTGAGAGGGGGCTGCAGGATACGCAGTATTTT
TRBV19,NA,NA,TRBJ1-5,CASSLQGPGQPQHF,TGTGCCAGTAGTCTACAGGGCCCAGGGCAGCCCCAGCATTTT
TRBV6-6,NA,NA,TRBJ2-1,CASSLPGQYNEQFF,TGTGCCAGCAGTTTACCAGGACAGTACAATGAGCAGTTCTTC
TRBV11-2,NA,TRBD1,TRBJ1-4,CASSLGQGSEKLFF,TGTGCCAGCAGCTTGGGACAGGGAAGCGAAAAACTGTTTTTT
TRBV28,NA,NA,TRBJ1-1,CASSLVSSDTEAFF,TGTGCCAGCAGTTTAGTCTCCAGCGACACTGAAGCTTTCTTT
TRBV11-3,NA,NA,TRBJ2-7,CASSLGRLYEQYF,TGTGCCAGCAGCTTAGGCAGGCTCTACGAGCAGTACTTC
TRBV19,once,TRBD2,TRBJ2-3,CASSIVGGAGILDTQYF,TGTGCCAGTAGTATTGTCGGGGGGGCCGGAATTCTGGATACGCAGTATTTT
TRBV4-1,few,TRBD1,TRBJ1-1,CASSQAGARGPEAFF,TGCGCCAGCAGCCAAGCTGGGGCCAGGGGGCCCGAAGCTTTCTTT
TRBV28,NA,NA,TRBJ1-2,CASSSPTLGPGYGYTF,TGTGCCAGCAGCTCTCCTACTCTGGGCCCGGGATATGGCTACACCTTC
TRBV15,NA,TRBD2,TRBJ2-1,CATSRAGTSGNEQFF,TGTGCCACCAGCAGAGCCGGGACTAGCGGCAATGAGCAGTTCTTC
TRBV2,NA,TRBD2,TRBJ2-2,CASRGLAGTGELFF,TGTGCCAGCAGGGGACTAGCGGGGACCGGGGAGCTGTTTTTT
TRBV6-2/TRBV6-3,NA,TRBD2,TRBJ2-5,CASSYGLAGYQETQYF,TGTGCCAGCAGTTACGGACTAGCGGGGTACCAAGAGACCCAGTACTTC
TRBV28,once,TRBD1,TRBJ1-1,CASSQDRGPNTEAFF,TGTGCCAGCAGTCAGGACAGGGGCCCCAACACTGAAGCTTTCTTT
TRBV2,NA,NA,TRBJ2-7,CASSGGRYEQYF,TGTGCCAGCAGTGGGGGGCGATATGAGCAGTACTTC
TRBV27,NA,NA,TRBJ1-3,CASWQTSGNTIYF,TGTGCCAGTTGGCAAACCTCTGGAAACACCATATATTTT
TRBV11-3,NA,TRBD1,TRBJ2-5,CASSPIQGAWETQYF,TGTGCCAGCAGCCCGATACAGGGGGCCTGGGAGACCCAGTACTTC
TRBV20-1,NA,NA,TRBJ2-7,CSAVILEQYF,TGCAGTGCCGTTATCCTCGAGCAGTACTTC
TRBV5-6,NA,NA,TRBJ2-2,CASSRDRRNTGELFF,TGTGCCAGCAGCCGAGACAGGCGAAACACCGGGGAGCTGTTTTTT